A selection of T cell receptor beta chains follows, all from one sample in a study of T-cell reconstitution after alpha-beta-depleted transplantation in children. Each CDR3 protein gets one entry after TCRdb re-called the PCR reads with MiXCR. Altogether 200,000 to 250,000 distinct CDR3 sequences are present, around 11% being singletons, with the ten largest covering about 2.6%. Source: PBMCs from the stem cell graft donor, taken from the stem cell graft. The receptors were sampled from a human donor who donated a stem cell graft to a child with acute lymphoblastic leukemia. CDR3s include the opening cysteine and the closing phenylalanine or tryptophan. A D gene is named only where the DNA matches it firmly. Rows give clone size only sometimes, using once, few, many, or a class for an expanded clone.

TRBV6-5	many	TRBJ2-5	-	CASSLWQKQETQYF	TGTGCCAGCAGTTTGTGGCAGAAACAAGAGACCCAGTACTTC
TRBV7-2	many	TRBJ1-2	-	CASSRRGGGYTF	TGTGCCAGCAGCCGCCGGGGGGGTGGCTACACCTTC
TRBV12-3/TRBV12-4	many	TRBJ2-7	TRBD1	CASSFSGQLGEQYF	TGTGCCAGCAGTTTTTCGGGACAGCTTGGCGAGCAGTACTTC
TRBV7-9	many	TRBJ1-3	TRBD1	CASSWDRRSGNTIYF	TGTGCCAGCAGTTGGGACAGACGCTCTGGAAACACCATATATTTT
TRBV20-1	many	TRBJ2-3	TRBD2	CSASLKREGRPGTQYF	TGCAGTGCTAGTTTGAAGCGGGAGGGCCGACCAGGGACGCAGTATTTT
TRBV7-9	many	TRBJ2-1	TRBD2	CASRGGGYNEQFF	TGTGCCAGCAGGGGGGGAGGGTACAATGAGCAGTTCTTC
TRBV7-8	many	TRBJ1-5	TRBD1	CASSLGPTGYSNQPQHF	TGTGCCAGCAGCTTAGGGCCGACAGGGTATAGCAATCAGCCCCAGCATTTT
TRBV9	few	TRBJ2-1	-	CASSVESSYNEQFF	TGTGCCAGCAGCGTAGAGAGCTCCTACAATGAGCAGTTCTTC
TRBV10-3	many	TRBJ1-5	TRBD1	CAISELQGYQPQHF	TGTGCCATCAGTGAGTTACAGGGGTATCAGCCCCAGCATTTT
TRBV7-8	many	TRBJ2-1	-	CASSLVTGGAEQFF	TGTGCCAGCAGCTTAGTGACGGGCGGGGCTGAGCAGTTCTTC
TRBV4-3	many	TRBJ1-6	TRBD1	CASSRDDRDYSPLHF	TGCGCCAGCAGCCGGGACGACAGGGATTATTCACCCCTCCACTTT
TRBV11-2	many	TRBJ2-3	TRBD2	CASSSQTSGSASTDTQYF	TGTGCCAGCAGCTCGCAGACTAGCGGGTCGGCGAGCACAGATACGCAGTATTTT
TRBV12-3/TRBV12-4	many	TRBJ1-4	TRBD1	CASSLVGTGATNEKLFF	TGTGCCAGCAGTCTGGTGGGGACAGGAGCAACTAATGAAAAACTGTTTTTT
TRBV27	many	TRBJ2-5	-	CASSSGLQETQYF	TGTGCCAGCAGTTCAGGGCTTCAAGAGACCCAGTACTTC
TRBV12-3/TRBV12-4	many	TRBJ1-4	TRBD1	CASRRDRVPYGVNEKLFF	TGTGCCAGCCGTCGGGACAGGGTACCTTACGGGGTTAATGAAAAACTGTTTTTT
TRBV20-1	many	TRBJ1-5	TRBD1	CSAKYLTGDNQPQHF	TGCAGTGCTAAATACCTGACAGGGGATAATCAGCCCCAGCATTTT
TRBV15	-	TRBJ2-5	TRBD1	CATSTGSYRGRQTQYF	TGTGCCACCAGCACGGGGTCTTACAGGGGGAGGCAGACCCAGTACTTC
TRBV7-2	many	TRBJ2-2	-	CASSYFGGNTGELFF	TGTGCCAGCAGCTACTTCGGCGGAAACACCGGGGAGCTGTTTTTT
TRBV20-1	many	TRBJ1-5	-	CSARVRGPNQPQHF	TGCAGTGCTAGAGTTCGGGGACCCAATCAGCCCCAGCATTTT
TRBV19	many	TRBJ2-5	-	CASSIDWGREETQYF	TGTGCCAGTAGTATAGATTGGGGGCGCGAGGAGACCCAGTACTTC
TRBV20-1	many	TRBJ1-1	TRBD1	CSAPGQGVNTEAFF	TGCAGTGCTCCTGGACAGGGGGTGAACACTGAAGCTTTCTTT
TRBV7-2	-	TRBJ2-2	-	CASSPQGWGAGELFF	TGTGCCAGCAGCCCGCAAGGTTGGGGGGCCGGGGAGCTGTTTTTT
TRBV6-2/TRBV6-3	many	TRBJ2-5	TRBD1	CASSGTVEETQYF	TGTGCCAGCAGCGGGACAGTCGAAGAGACCCAGTACTTC
TRBV12-3/TRBV12-4	many	TRBJ2-7	-	CASSQAGLTYEQYF	TGTGCCAGCAGTCAAGCGGGCCTCACCTACGAGCAGTACTTC
TRBV6-6	many	TRBJ2-7	TRBD1	CASGQVQAEQYF	TGTGCCAGCGGACAGGTACAGGCCGAGCAGTACTTC
TRBV20-1	many	TRBJ2-1	-	CSARPGGLVYNEQFF	TGCAGTGCTAGACCGGGTGGGCTTGTTTACAATGAGCAGTTCTTC